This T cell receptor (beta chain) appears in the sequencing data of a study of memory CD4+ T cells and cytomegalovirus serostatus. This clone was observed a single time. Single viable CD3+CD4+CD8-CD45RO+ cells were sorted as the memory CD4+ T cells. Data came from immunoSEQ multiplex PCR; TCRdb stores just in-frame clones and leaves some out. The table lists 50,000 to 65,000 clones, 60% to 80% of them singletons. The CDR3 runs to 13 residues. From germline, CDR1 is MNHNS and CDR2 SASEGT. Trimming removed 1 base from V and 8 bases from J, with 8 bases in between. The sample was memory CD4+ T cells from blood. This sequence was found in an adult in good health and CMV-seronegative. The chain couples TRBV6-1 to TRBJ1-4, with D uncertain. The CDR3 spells CASSEGPGEKLFF. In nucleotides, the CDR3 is TGTGCCAGCAGTGAAGGACCGGGGGAAAAACTGTTTTTT.